This T cell receptor (beta chain) originates from a study of T cell changes during pregnancy in multiple sclerosis (dated 2019 in TCRdb). With respect to the entire study: The study looked at changes in the T cell repertoire across pregnancy in women with multiple sclerosis.

Libraries were made using the immunoSEQ multiplex PCR assay. Drawn from immuneACCESS, this table holds only the in-frame rearrangements with V and J called that TCRdb kept. Clones are partly lost; checked studies trace under half to an unresolved V gene and leave the rest unexplained. This sample lists tens of thousands of clones; approximately 93% were detected once. The ten largest clones capture approximately 3.3% of the sample. V trim: 5 bases; J trim: 4 bases; unmatched bases: 5. The CDR3 measures 14 amino acids from cysteine to phenylalanine. CDR3 DNA is the only sequence kept; it has 42 bases, read in frame from the first base. In the germline V gene (reference sequence), CDR1 corresponds to MNHEY and CDR2 to SMNVEV. With regard to this clone: No antigen is known for it. The record has no base qualities; no much larger clone is one base away.

Sample: CD8+ T cells from peripheral blood mononuclear cells, taken in the second trimester of pregnancy. The receptor comes from a female donor with multiple sclerosis, enrolled in a pregnancy study. The sequence is built from TRBV27 and TRBJ2-7; TRBD1 fits 10 bases in the junction. The bases are TGTGCCAGCAGTCACGGACAGGGGGGATACGAGCAGTACTTC. Translation gives CASSHGQGGYEQYF.